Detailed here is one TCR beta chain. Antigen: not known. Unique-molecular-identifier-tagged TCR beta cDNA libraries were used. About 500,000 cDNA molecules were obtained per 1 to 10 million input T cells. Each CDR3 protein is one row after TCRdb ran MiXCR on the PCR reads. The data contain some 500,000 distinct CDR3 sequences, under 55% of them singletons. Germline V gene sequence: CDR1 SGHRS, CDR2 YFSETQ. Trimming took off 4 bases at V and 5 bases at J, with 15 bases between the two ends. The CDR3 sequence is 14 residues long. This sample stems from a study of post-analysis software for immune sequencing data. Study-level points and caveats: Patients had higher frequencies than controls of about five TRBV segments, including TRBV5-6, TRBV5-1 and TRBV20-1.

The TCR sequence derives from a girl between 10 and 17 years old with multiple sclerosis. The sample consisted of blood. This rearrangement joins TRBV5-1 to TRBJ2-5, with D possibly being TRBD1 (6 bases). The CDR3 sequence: CASSPTGTEETQYF. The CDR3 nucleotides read TGCGCCAGCAGCCCCACAGGGACGGAGGAGACCCAGTACTTC. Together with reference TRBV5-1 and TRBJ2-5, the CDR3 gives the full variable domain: KAGVTQTPRYLIKTRGQQVTLSCSPISGHRSVSWYQQTPGQGLQFLFEYFSETQRNKGNFPGRFSGRQFSNSRSEMNVSTLELGDSALYLCASSPTGTEETQYFGPGTRLLVL.